This T cell receptor beta chain was sequenced during a study of cytomegalovirus exposure and HLA in healthy donors. The study's findings and limits: A later analysis reportedly found that, within productive TCRs, an Asian-associated ancestry cluster had fewer N-insertions than the mean observed across the roughly 690 donors. A later analysis showed that HLA-associated TCR beta chains had undergone more clonal expansion than equally common others.

In the PCR, 60 Vbeta and 13 Jbeta primers were used. The table came from immunoSEQ multiplex PCR; TCRdb's copy has only in-frame clones and leaves some out. The sample shows 200,000 to 300,000 clones, 80% to 90% of them seen only once. As to this clone: No antigen is known for it.

Trimming removed 3 bases from V and 2 bases from J, with 18 bases in between. This CDR3 has 16 amino acids. Germline V gene data show CDR1 as SGHTS and CDR2 as YDEGEE. The sample was PBMCs. The clonotype was recovered from a woman aged 40 to 55 in good health and CMV-seropositive. The rearrangement links TRBV5-8 to TRBJ2-7, with a weak D call TRBD1 (6 bases). In DNA form, the CDR3 reads TGTGCCAGCAGCTCCAGAAATCAGGGGTACCCCTACGAGCAGTACTTC. Translating it yields CASSSRNQGYPYEQYF.